A single sample gave rise to the 9 T cell receptor beta chains below, sequenced in a study of shared clonotypes between healthy human individuals. Assay: immunoSEQ multiplex PCR; the TCRdb copy retains only in-frame clones and omits some. The table shows more than 2 million clones, with just under 95% occurring only once. Naivety among CD8 cells was defined by CD45RO negativity and positive CCR7 selection, thereby excluding terminally differentiated effector memory CD45RA+ cells. What was sequenced was naive CD8+ T cells from PBMCs. The receptor set was obtained from a man between 18 and 29 years old in good health. Some clones in this sample may be carry-over from other donors' samples.

CDR3 protein: CASSRLSGNTIYF. The CDR3 coding sequence is TGTGCCAGCAGTCGCTTGTCTGGAAACACCATATATTTT. The chain joins TRBV7-8 to TRBJ1-3; no definite D call. The CDR3 consists of 13 residues. With 6 bases removed from V and 1 base from J, the gap between germline ends came to 7 bases. Germline loops: CDR1 SGHVS, CDR2 FQNEAQ.

This clone was picked up one time. Other DNA sequences in this specimen translate into the identical CDR3. The chain recombines TRBV27 with TRBJ2-7; D unresolved. The CDR3 has 13 amino acids. Germline lookup yields CDR1 MNHEY and CDR2 SMNVEV (reference sequence). The V end lost 3 bases, the J end lost 4 bases, and 10 bases lay between the germline ends. The CDR3 coding sequence is TGTGCCAGCAGTTTCGGGTTGTTATACGAGCAGTACTTC. It translates to CASSFGLLYEQYF.

V and J are TRBV11-2 and TRBJ2-1; 12 nucleotides align to TRBD2. The trim removed 5 bases at V and 0 bases at J, leaving 5 bases unmatched. The CDR3 contains 17 residues. Germline assignment: CDR1 SGHAT and CDR2 FQNNGV. CDR3 protein: CASSRTSGTPSYNEQFF. The CDR3, as DNA: TGTGCCAGCAGCCGGACTAGCGGGACGCCCTCCTACAATGAGCAGTTCTTC.

The CDR3 bases are TGTGCCAGCAGTCCCCTCCCGGACAGAATTGTGTACTTC. Translating gives CASSPLPDRIVYF. The rearrangement joins TRBV28 to TRBJ2-7, with D maybe TRBD1 (6 bases). The CDR3 sequence is 13 residues long. V gave up 5 bases and J gave up 12 bases, with 20 bases separating them. CDR1 and CDR2 (germline): MDHEN, SYDVKM.

The CDR3 here is CASSRSTANEQFF. In DNA form, the CDR3 reads TGCGCCAGCAGCCGATCCACAGCCAATGAGCAGTTCTTC. This chain links TRBV4-1 with TRBJ2-1; D gene ambiguous. Trimming removed 4 bases at V and 6 bases at J, with 10 bases between. The CDR3 has 13 residues. Germline V CDR1 and CDR2: MGHRA, YSYEKL.

J is TRBJ2-7 and V is TRBV27, with D uncertain. Trimming pared 3 bases from V and 2 bases from J, leaving 8 bases between. The CDR3 is 13 amino acids. Germline CDR1 is MNHEY and CDR2 is SMNVEV (reference sequence). DNA for the CDR3: TGTGCCAGCAGTTTCCTAAGCCCCTACGAGCAGTACTTC. Protein product: CASSFLSPYEQYF.

V and J are TRBV10-1 and TRBJ1-5; D may be TRBD1 (6 bases). Trimming shortened V by 9 bases and J by 1 base, and 25 bases separated the two germline ends. The V gene's germline CDR1 is WNHNN and CDR2 SYGVQD (reference sequence). The CDR3 consists of 18 residues. For the CDR3, the DNA is TGCGCCAGTCGTAGGGCGAACCACAGGGCGAGGAGCAATCAGCCCCAGCATTTT. It translates to CASRRANHRARSNQPQHF.

The genes are TRBV13 and TRBJ2-7; 14 nucleotides align to TRBD2. The length of the CDR3 is 15 residues. CDR1 is PRHDT, CDR2 FYEKMQ, per germline (reference sequence). With V trimmed by 5 bases and J by 5 bases, 5 bases remained unmatched. The CDR3, as DNA: TGTGCCAGCAGCCGACTAGCGGGAGGGCTCGACGAGCAGTACTTC. Residues: CASSRLAGGLDEQYF.

This clone was found a few times. The CDR3, as DNA: TGTGCCAGCAGTTTACTCCAGGGGGCACACACTGAAGCTTTCTTT. This codes for CASSLLQGAHTEAFF. The chain recombines TRBV27 with TRBJ1-1; 8 bases map to TRBD1. Germline CDR1 is MNHEY and CDR2 is SMNVEV (reference sequence). The CDR3 loop spans 15 amino acids. V was clipped by 2 bases and J by 3 bases; unmatched bases: 5.